Below are 25 T cell receptor beta chains sequenced from a single sample in a study of T cell changes during pregnancy in multiple sclerosis. TCRdb keeps only in-frame clones here, not all; method: immunoSEQ multiplex PCR. The sample lists 30,000 or so clones; around 90% were seen once. Sequenced here: CD8+ T cells from peripheral blood mononuclear cells, sampled in the first trimester of pregnancy. The receptors were sampled from a female donor with multiple sclerosis, enrolled in a pregnancy study.

The chain couples TRBV5-6 to TRBJ2-7, with D unclear. Germline assignment: CDR1 SGHDT and CDR2 YYEEEE. V gave up 0 bases and J gave up 5 bases, with 9 bases separating them. This CDR3 has 13 amino acids. This CDR3 is CASSLGSGNEQYF. In DNA form, the CDR3 reads TGTGCCAGCAGCTTGGGGTCGGGTAACGAGCAGTACTTC.

This sequence joins TRBV29-1 and TRBJ1-4; D perhaps matches TRBD1 (5 bases). Per the germline V gene, CDR1 is SQVTM and CDR2 is ANQGSEA. V dropped 0 bases and J dropped 8 bases, with 13 bases sitting between them. The CDR3 runs to 14 residues. CDR3: CSVEDGGGSEKLFF. CDR3 bases: TGCAGCGTTGAAGATGGGGGGGGAAGCGAAAAACTGTTTTTT.

Details on this clone: One junction end disagrees with the germline gene, perhaps due to a read error. V is TRBV7-7 and J is TRBJ2-7; TRBD2 matches at 15 bases. Germline V gene lookup returns CDR1 SSHAT and CDR2 FNYEAQ (reference sequence). This CDR3 is 20 amino acids long. The CDR3 DNA reads as TGTGCTAGCACCCTAATTTTGGGATCCGGGACTAGCGGGAGGAGATACGAGCAGTACTTC. Its protein is CASTLILGSGTSGRRYEQYF.

This clone came up once. The CDR3 coding sequence is TGTGCCAGCGGACGACAGGGAGACACTGAAGCTTTCTTT. Its translation is CASGRQGDTEAFF. The chain employs TRBV7-9 and TRBJ1-1; TRBD1 matches at 7 bases. CDR3 length: 13 amino acids. Germline CDR1 and CDR2: SEHNR and FQNEAQ (reference sequence). The V segment lost 8 bases and the J segment 3 bases; nucleotides outside the gene matches: 6.

For the CDR3, the DNA is TGTGCCAGCACCGGTGACCGGGACACGAACACTGAAGCTTTCTTT. Protein product: CASTGDRDTNTEAFF. This sequence joins TRBV28 and TRBJ1-1; possible D gene TRBD1, 6 bases. In germline, CDR1 is MDHEN, CDR2 SYDVKM. Between the trimmed V and J ends, which lost 7 bases and 1 base, there was a span of 16 bases. The CDR3 spans 15 residues. The whole variable domain, filled in from reference TRBV28 and TRBJ1-1, reads DVKVTQSSRYLVKRTGEKVFLECVQDMDHENMFWYRQDPGLGLRLIYFSYDVKMKEKGDIPEGYSVSREKKERFSLILESASTNQTSMYLCASTGDRDTNTEAFFGQGTRLTVV.

The chain recombines TRBV4-1 with TRBJ2-1; 7 bases map to TRBD2. J was trimmed by 9 bases and V by 6 bases; bases with no gene match: 11. Germline CDR1 reads MGHRA; CDR2 reads YSYEKL. This CDR3 comprises 14 residues. CDR3 loop: CASRSSGTTSEQFF. Written as DNA, the CDR3 is TGCGCCAGCAGATCTAGCGGCACCACTAGTGAGCAGTTCTTC.

The chain employs TRBV27 and TRBJ2-7; possible D gene TRBD1, 6 bases. V was cut by 4 bases and J by 4 bases, with 11 bases left in between. This CDR3 comprises 13 residues. CDR1 is MNHEY and CDR2 is SMNVEV in the germline V gene (reference sequence). CDR3 nucleotides: TGTGCCAGCAGTTGGGCAGGGGAGTACGAGCAGTACTTC. As protein: CASSWAGEYEQYF.

The chain uses TRBV7-9 and TRBJ1-2, with TRBD1 matching 10 bases. CDR1 and CDR2 (germline): SEHNR, FQNEAQ (reference sequence). With V trimmed by 5 bases and J by 8 bases, 5 bases remained unmatched. The CDR3 spans 13 residues. In nucleotides, the CDR3 is TGTGCCAGCAGCCTCGGACAGGGGGACGGCTACACCTTC. It codes for CASSLGQGDGYTF.

This chain uses TRBV6-5 with TRBJ1-1; D uncertain. The CDR3 runs to 13 residues. V was cut by 0 bases and J by 6 bases, with 8 bases left in between. Germline V gives CDR1 MNHEY, CDR2 SVGAGI. The CDR3 loop is CASSYSAAAEAFF. The DNA of the CDR3 is TGTGCCAGCAGTTACTCCGCCGCGGCTGAAGCTTTCTTT.

The CDR3 region has the DNA TGTGCCAGTAGTGGTGGGGGGGCCGGAGATACGCAGTATTTT. Its translation: CASSGGGAGDTQYF. J is TRBJ2-3 and V is TRBV19; possibly TRBD2 for D (7 bases). The CDR3 length is 14 residues. Germline V lookup: CDR1 LNHDA, CDR2 SQIVND (reference sequence). V gave up 5 bases and J gave up 5 bases, with 14 bases separating them.

The chain employs TRBV7-3 and TRBJ1-1; TRBD1 matches at 8 bases. This CDR3 has 15 residues. V lost 3 bases, J lost 4 bases, and 7 bases stayed unmatched. From germline, CDR1 is SGHTA and CDR2 FQGTGA. The CDR3 loop reads CASSLTGEGSTEAFF. CDR3 DNA sequence: TGTGCCAGCAGCTTGACAGGGGAAGGAAGCACTGAAGCTTTCTTT.

This clone was picked up a small number of times. The rearrangement uses TRBV27 and TRBJ1-5; D is perhaps TRBD1 (5 bases). The CDR3 runs to 14 residues. Trimming removed 6 bases from V and 4 bases from J, with 13 bases in between. CDR1 is MNHEY and CDR2 is SMNVEV in the germline V gene (reference sequence). The CDR3: CASSSGLGNQPQHF. The CDR3, as DNA: TGTGCCAGCAGCTCAGGGTTGGGGAATCAGCCCCAGCATTTT.

The chain is built from TRBV10-2 and TRBJ2-3; D possibly corresponds to TRBD1 (5 bases). Trimming removed 4 bases at V and 0 bases at J, with 8 bases between. There are 14 residues in the CDR3. Per germline, CDR1 WSHSY and CDR2 SAAADI. The CDR3 is CASSGQPSTDTQYF. Here the CDR3 DNA reads TGCGCCAGCAGTGGACAGCCCAGCACAGATACGCAGTATTTT.

This chain joins TRBV27 and TRBJ2-3, with 13 bases aligning to TRBD2. Per the germline V gene, CDR1 is MNHEY and CDR2 is SMNVEV (reference sequence). This CDR3 contains 17 residues. The V gene end was trimmed by 4 bases and the J gene end by 0 bases; junction bases not matched to a gene: 4. CDR3: CASSSTTSGRSTDTQYF. CDR3 bases: TGTGCCAGCAGTTCGACGACTAGCGGGAGGAGCACAGATACGCAGTATTTT.

This chain links TRBV30 with TRBJ1-4; D is possibly TRBD1 (6 bases). Trimming pared 4 bases from V and 2 bases from J, leaving 14 bases between. Germline V lookup: CDR1 GTSNPN, CDR2 SVGIG (reference sequence). This CDR3 region has 15 residues. The CDR3 reads CAWNRVWATNEKLFF. The CDR3 DNA reads as TGTGCCTGGAACAGGGTTTGGGCTACTAATGAAAAACTGTTTTTT. Looking up the rest from reference TRBV30 and TRBJ1-4 gives the full variable domain: SQTIHQWPATLVQPVGSPLSLECTVEGTSNPNLYWYRQAAGRGLQLLFYSVGIGQISSEVPQNLSASRPQDRQFILSSKKLLLSDSGFYLCAWNRVWATNEKLFFGSGTQLSVL.

The chain links TRBV7-9 to TRBJ2-3; D not resolved. V gave up 4 bases and J gave up 6 bases, with 8 bases separating them. CDR1 SEHNR and CDR2 FQNEAQ come from the germline V gene (reference sequence). This CDR3 has 12 residues. The CDR3 sequence: CASSSKWDTQYF. The CDR3 nucleotides are TGTGCCAGCAGCTCTAAGTGGGATACGCAGTATTTT.

The CDR3 DNA sequence: TGTGCCAGCAGCTTAATGGCTAGCGGTTACAATGAGCAGTTCTTC. Amino acids: CASSLMASGYNEQFF. The V call is TRBV7-6, the J call TRBJ2-1; the match to TRBD2 covers 7 bases. The CDR3 loop spans 15 amino acids. Germline V gives CDR1 SGHVS, CDR2 FNYEAQ. J was trimmed by 4 bases and V by 2 bases; bases with no gene match: 5.

The gene calls are TRBV4-1 and TRBJ2-2, with D possibly TRBD1 on 5 matching bases. This CDR3 is 14 amino acids long. Between the trimmed V and J ends, which lost 1 base and 6 bases, there was a span of 9 bases. The germline CDR1 and CDR2 sequences are MGHRA and YSYEKL. CDR3: CASSQVGAAGELFF. CDR3 bases: TGCGCCAGCAGCCAAGTTGGGGCGGCCGGGGAGCTGTTTTTT.

The V and J genes are TRBV4-1 and TRBJ1-6; D remains ambiguous. CDR1 is MGHRA, CDR2 YSYEKL, per germline. CDR3 size: 13 residues. The ends were cut back, 0 bases at V and 7 bases at J, with 4 bases in the middle. The CDR3 DNA sequence: TGCGCCAGCAGCCAAGAGAGGAATTCACCCCTCCACTTT. It encodes CASSQERNSPLHF.

The V call is TRBV27, the J call TRBJ2-1; TRBD2 aligns across 14 bases. Germline CDR1 reads MNHEY; CDR2 reads SMNVEV (reference sequence). The V gene end was trimmed by 5 bases and the J gene end by 8 bases; junction bases not matched to a gene: 8. The CDR3 is 16 amino acids. CDR3 in amino acids: CASSPRLAGGPDEQFF. The CDR3, as DNA: TGTGCCAGCAGTCCAAGACTAGCGGGAGGGCCAGATGAGCAGTTCTTC.

This chain links TRBV6-4 with TRBJ2-6; no definite D call. The CDR3 spans 15 residues. Germline assignment: CDR1 MRHNA and CDR2 SNTAGT. V lost 3 bases and J lost 0, with 6 bases in between. CDR3 loop: CASSEGRSGANVLTF. CDR3 DNA sequence: TGTGCCAGCAGTGAGGGCCGCTCTGGGGCCAACGTCCTGACTTTC.

The gene calls are TRBV18 and TRBJ1-2; TRBD1 is a possible D gene (5 bases). V was trimmed by 4 bases and J by 8 bases, leaving 23 bases between them. Germline V gene data show CDR1 as KGHSH and CDR2 as LQKENI. The CDR3 spans 16 residues. For the CDR3, the DNA is TGTGCCAGCTCACATGCACAGGAGACTGGGTCGGAGGGCTACACCTTC. This sequence encodes CASSHAQETGSEGYTF.

This clone turned up a few times. The rearrangement uses TRBV7-9 and TRBJ1-2; D not resolved. The CDR3 is 14 residues long. Germline CDR1 reads SEHNR; CDR2 reads FQNEAQ (reference sequence). Trimming pared 1 base from V and 8 bases from J, leaving 14 bases between. The chain's CDR3 is CASSLGPQNKGYTF. CDR3 DNA: TGTGCCAGCAGCTTAGGGCCGCAGAATAAGGGCTACACCTTC.

The chain carries TRBV27 and TRBJ2-2; no definite D call. CDR3 length: 15 residues. V lost 1 base and J lost 6, with 12 bases in between. Per germline, CDR1 MNHEY and CDR2 SMNVEV (reference sequence). The CDR3 sequence: CASSLFGSAAGELFF. CDR3 in DNA: TGTGCCAGCAGTTTATTTGGGTCCGCGGCCGGGGAGCTGTTTTTT.

The J gene is TRBJ2-2, the V gene TRBV2; TRBD2 matches at 10 bases. Germline V gene sequence: CDR1 SNHLY, CDR2 FYNNEI. The CDR3 is made up of 16 amino acids. The V gene end was trimmed by 4 bases and the J gene end by 4 bases; junction bases not matched to a gene: 6. Written as DNA, the CDR3 is TGTGCCAGCAGTGTTTGGACTAGCGGATCCACCGGGGAGCTGTTTTTT. Its protein is CASSVWTSGSTGELFF.